This entry lists 25 T cell receptor beta chains sequenced from one sample in a study of early T cells in non-severe SARS-CoV-2 infection. TCRdb ran MiXCR on the 5' RACE reads and lists one entry per CDR3 protein. The sample gives tens of thousands of distinct CDR3 sequences, roughly 8.8% of which show up once; less than 25% is in the top ten. Sample: whole blood. The receptors were gathered from an adult who was a healthcare worker with PCR-confirmed SARS-CoV-2 infection or an uninfected control (not recorded which).

This clonotype appeared a few times. J is TRBJ2-3 and V is TRBV2, with 9 positions matching TRBD2. Per the germline V gene, CDR1 is SNHLY and CDR2 is FYNNEI. The CDR3 is made up of 15 amino acids. The V gene end was trimmed by 3 bases and the J gene end by 4 bases; junction bases not matched to a gene: 5. CDR3 nucleotide sequence: TGTGCCAGCAGTGACAGGCGGGGGGGCGCAGATACGCAGTATTTT. It codes for CASSDRRGGADTQYF. Based on the CDR3 plus reference TRBV2 and TRBJ2-3, the full variable domain is EPEVTQTPSHQVTQMGQEVILRCVPISNHLYFYWYRQILGQKVEFLVSFYNNEISEKSEIFDDQFSVERPDGSNFTLKIRSTKLEDSAMYFCASSDRRGGADTQYFGPGTRLTVL.

The table lists this clonotype with many counts. The V gene is TRBV12-3 or TRBV12-4, the J gene TRBJ2-7, with 10 nucleotides matching TRBD1. With V trimmed by 6 bases and J by 5 bases, 4 bases remained unmatched. The CDR3 sequence is 13 residues long. Here the CDR3 reads CASRDRGRNEQYF. CDR3 DNA sequence: TGTGCCAGCAGAGACAGGGGGCGGAACGAGCAGTACTTC.

The chain carries TRBV11-1 and TRBJ2-2, with D perhaps matching TRBD1 or TRBD2 (5 bases each). The CDR3 has 15 residues. V dropped 3 bases and J dropped 1 base, with 9 bases sitting between them. CDR1 is SGHAT and CDR2 is FQDESV in the germline V gene (reference sequence). In DNA, the CDR3 is TGTGCCAGCAGCTTTACGGGGCAGAACACCGGGGAGCTGTTTTTT. Translated, it gives CASSFTGQNTGELFF.

V is TRBV6-1 and J is TRBJ2-6; perhaps TRBD1 as D (5 bases). The CDR3 totals 16 residues. The V gene lost 6 bases and the J gene lost 0 bases, with 12 bases spanning the gap. Germline lookup yields CDR1 MNHNS and CDR2 SASEGT. The CDR3 DNA reads TGTGCCAGCAGCACTGCAGGGCACTCTGGGGCCAACGTCCTGACTTTC. Its translation: CASSTAGHSGANVLTF.

The chain couples TRBV3-1 to TRBJ2-7, with 10 bases that match TRBD1. Looked up from germline, CDR1 is LGHDT and CDR2 is YNNKEL (reference sequence). This CDR3 region has 14 residues. Unmatched junction bases numbered 3, after V lost 1 base and J lost 6 bases. This CDR3 reads CASSQGQGALEQYF. CDR3 nucleotides: TGTGCCAGCAGCCAAGGACAGGGGGCGCTCGAGCAGTACTTC.

V is TRBV4-1 and J is TRBJ2-2; D uncertain. Germline V CDR1 and CDR2: MGHRA, YSYEKL. CDR3 size: 15 residues. V lost 2 bases to trimming and J lost 1 base, with 8 bases between them. The CDR3 sequence is CASSQNSVNTGELFF. The CDR3 region has the DNA TGCGCCAGCAGCCAAAACTCGGTGAACACCGGGGAGCTGTTTTTT.

This clonotype was detected many times. The genes are TRBV20-1 and TRBJ2-3; unclear D gene. The CDR3 length is 14 residues. V lost 3 bases, J lost 3 bases, and 13 bases lay in between. CDR1 and CDR2 (germline): DFQATT, SNEGSKA (reference sequence). CDR3 DNA: TGCAGTGCTAGTTTGGCTGCTCGTACAGATACGCAGTATTTT. It translates to CSASLAARTDTQYF.

The V and J genes are TRBV2 and TRBJ2-7; no reliable D call. The V and J ends lost 4 bases and 5 bases respectively, with 6 bases between them. Germline-derived CDR1 and CDR2 are SNHLY and FYNNEI. The CDR3 runs 11 residues. The CDR3 spells CASSVANEQYF. The CDR3 DNA follows: TGTGCCAGCAGTGTTGCGAACGAGCAGTACTTC.

This chain joins TRBV3-1 and TRBJ2-3; D may be TRBD1 (5 bases). Germline V gene sequence: CDR1 LGHDT, CDR2 YNNKEL (reference sequence). The CDR3 length is 14 residues. Trimming cost V 1 base and J 3 bases, with 8 bases left between them. CDR3 sequence: CASSQGQRTDTQYF. The CDR3 bases are TGTGCCAGCAGCCAAGGACAGAGAACAGATACGCAGTATTTT.

CDR3 bases: TGTGCCAGCAGCTTAGAGGGACAGGTACTGGGTTTTCAAGAGACCCAGTACTTC. It specifies CASSLEGQVLGFQETQYF. The V call is TRBV7-6, the J call TRBJ2-5; 8 nucleotides agree with TRBD1. With V trimmed by 1 base and J by 2 bases, 12 bases remained unmatched. This CDR3 region has 18 residues. Germline CDR1 SGHVS, CDR2 FNYEAQ.

In this sample, this clonotype turned up many times. This rearrangement joins TRBV2 to TRBJ2-3; a possible D gene is TRBD2 (5 bases). The CDR3 contains 15 residues. Germline V lookup: CDR1 SNHLY, CDR2 FYNNEI. The V gene lost 7 bases and the J gene lost 0 bases, with 14 bases spanning the gap. This CDR3 is CASTRLPYSTDTQYF. CDR3 bases: TGTGCCAGCACACGACTACCATACAGCACAGATACGCAGTATTTT.

This clonotype has at least ten counts. The chain has TRBV10-3 and TRBJ2-3; D possibly matches TRBD1 or TRBD2 (5 bases each). The length of the CDR3 is 13 residues. Trimming removed 2 bases at V and 5 bases at J, with 8 bases between. The germline CDR1 and CDR2 sequences are ENHRY and SYGVKD. The CDR3 region is CAISEVGEDTQYF. The CDR3 nucleotides are TGTGCCATCAGTGAGGTGGGGGAAGATACGCAGTATTTT.

Regarding this clonotype: Being one base from a much bigger clone, this may be a read error. CDR3 nucleotide sequence: TGTGCCGGCAGCTGGACTAGCGGGGGGCAAGAGACCCAGTACTTC. Amino acid sequence: CAGSWTSGGQETQYF. The chain is built from TRBV5-4 and TRBJ2-5; 14 bases fit TRBD2. Germline V gene data show CDR1 as SGHNT and CDR2 as YYREEE (reference sequence). The length of the CDR3 is 15 residues.

This clonotype was seen more than once but under ten times. The chain couples TRBV3-1 to TRBJ2-1, with D possibly matching TRBD2 (5 bases). CDR1 is LGHDT and CDR2 is YNNKEL in the germline V gene (reference sequence). V was clipped by 1 base and J by 6 bases, with 10 bases between them. This CDR3 spans 14 amino acids. CDR3 sequence reads: CASSQGEGSNEQFF. The CDR3 region has the DNA TGTGCCAGCAGCCAAGGAGAGGGAAGCAATGAGCAGTTCTTC.

V usage is TRBV12-5 and J usage is TRBJ2-5, with D possibly being TRBD2 (5 bases). V shed 6 bases and J shed 5 bases, with 13 bases lying between them. The CDR3 is 13 amino acids. Germline CDR1 LGHNT, CDR2 FRNRAP. CDR3 nucleotide sequence: TGTGCTAGTGGAGGGAGCCGAGAGGAGACCCAGTACTTC. This codes for CASGGSREETQYF.

The genes are TRBV9 and TRBJ1-2; TRBD1 agrees at 10 bases. V dropped 0 bases and J dropped 5; count of bases not matched to a gene: 4. The CDR3 is made up of 15 amino acids. The germline CDR1 and CDR2 sequences are SGDLS and YYNGEE. The CDR3: CASSVADRGPYGYTF. CDR3 DNA: TGTGCCAGCAGCGTAGCTGACAGGGGGCCGTATGGCTACACCTTC.

This clonotype has just a few counts. The chain uses TRBV29-1 and TRBJ2-1; D is possibly TRBD2 (7 bases). This CDR3 spans 13 amino acids. In germline, CDR1 is SQVTM, CDR2 ANQGSEA. Trimming shortened V by 5 bases and J by 5 bases, and 13 bases separated the two germline ends. This chain's CDR3 is CSVIRGAHNEQFF. CDR3 sequence (DNA): TGCAGCGTTATTCGGGGGGCCCACAATGAGCAGTTCTTC.

The chain is built from TRBV2 and TRBJ1-4; D gene uncertain. Germline assignment: CDR1 SNHLY and CDR2 FYNNEI. Trimming stripped 6 bases from V and 5 bases from J, with 13 bases between. The CDR3 consists of 14 residues. CDR3 coding DNA: TGTGCCAGCAGAGAGGAGAGGCTCAATGAAAAACTGTTTTTT. Amino acids: CASREERLNEKLFF.

This clonotype was observed a few times. V is TRBV7-9 and J is TRBJ2-4; possibly TRBD2 for D (5 bases). Germline V gives CDR1 SEHNR, CDR2 FQNEAQ (reference sequence). The ends were cut back, 8 bases at V and 0 bases at J, with 11 bases in the middle. The CDR3 loop spans 14 amino acids. The CDR3 nucleotides are TGTGCCAGCTCAAACGGGATAGCCAAAAACATTCAGTACTTC. Its translation: CASSNGIAKNIQYF.

The J gene is TRBJ2-5, the V gene TRBV6-6; TRBD1 or TRBD2 may be the D gene (5 bases each). The CDR3 spans 12 residues. Germline lookup yields CDR1 MNHNY and CDR2 SVGAGI (reference sequence). The V gene lost 8 bases and the J gene lost 5 bases, with 12 bases spanning the gap. DNA for the CDR3: TGTGCCAGCGCCCAGGGCGGGGAGACCCAGTACTTC. Its translation is CASAQGGETQYF.

This clonotype has just a few counts. V gene TRBV4-1 combines with J gene TRBJ2-5; 9 bases fit TRBD2. With V trimmed by 4 bases and J by 4 bases, 4 bases remained unmatched. CDR1 is MGHRA, CDR2 YSYEKL, per germline. CDR3 length equals 14 residues. This CDR3 reads CASSPGTSRETQYF. The CDR3 DNA follows: TGCGCCAGCAGCCCAGGGACTAGCAGAGAGACCCAGTACTTC.

The chain combines TRBV29-1 with TRBJ2-6, with D unclear. This CDR3 is built from 12 residues. V dropped 3 bases and J dropped 2 bases, with 2 bases sitting between them. Germline V gene lookup returns CDR1 SQVTM and CDR2 ANQGSEA. The CDR3 nucleotides are TGCAGCGTTGACGCTGGGGCCAACGTCCTGACTTTC. Translated, it gives CSVDAGANVLTF.

This clonotype was detected a few times. The V and J genes are TRBV9 and TRBJ1-6; no firm D call. The CDR3 is made up of 15 amino acids. CDR1 is SGDLS and CDR2 is YYNGEE in the germline V gene. V lost 3 bases, J lost 7 bases, and 14 bases lay in between. The CDR3 nucleotides read TGTGCCAGCAGCGGTATCCCGGGTCCCAATTCACCCCTCCACTTT. It translates to CASSGIPGPNSPLHF.

This chain connects TRBV3-1 to TRBJ1-2; D is unclear. V lost 1 base, J lost 3 bases, and 6 bases lay in between. Germline-derived CDR1 and CDR2 are LGHDT and YNNKEL (reference sequence). CDR3 length equals 13 residues. CDR3 in DNA: TGTGCCAGCAGCCAAGGTAGGGACTATGGCTACACCTTC. Translated, it gives CASSQGRDYGYTF.

The table lists this clonotype with a few counts. The chain employs TRBV10-3 and TRBJ2-5; 10 bases match TRBD2. The ends lost 8 bases at V and 5 bases at J; junction bases unmatched: 8. CDR1 and CDR2 (germline): ENHRY, SYGVKD. This CDR3 spans 14 amino acids. The CDR3 coding sequence is TGTGCCATCCGCGCGGGACTAGCGTTGGAGACCCAGTACTTC. This translates into CAIRAGLALETQYF.